This TCR beta chain was recorded in a study of early T cells in non-severe SARS-CoV-2 infection. This clonotype was picked up many times. There are 18 residues in the CDR3. TCRdb passed the 5' RACE reads through MiXCR, listing each CDR3 protein once. Of 40,000 to 60,000 distinct CDR3 sequences detected, roughly 7.7% appear once; the ten largest clones hold 5.8%. This TCR derives from an adult who was a healthcare worker with PCR-confirmed SARS-CoV-2 infection or an uninfected control (not recorded which). The chain is built from TRBV21-1 and TRBJ2-1; the D segment call TRBD1 is taken from the table without a DNA check. TRBV21-1 has pseudogene status. Sequenced sample: whole blood. The CDR3 loop is CASSKKNSRDTSYNEQFF. CDR3 DNA: TGTGCCAGCAGCAAAAAAAATTCGCGGGACACCTCCTACAATGAGCAGTTCTTC.